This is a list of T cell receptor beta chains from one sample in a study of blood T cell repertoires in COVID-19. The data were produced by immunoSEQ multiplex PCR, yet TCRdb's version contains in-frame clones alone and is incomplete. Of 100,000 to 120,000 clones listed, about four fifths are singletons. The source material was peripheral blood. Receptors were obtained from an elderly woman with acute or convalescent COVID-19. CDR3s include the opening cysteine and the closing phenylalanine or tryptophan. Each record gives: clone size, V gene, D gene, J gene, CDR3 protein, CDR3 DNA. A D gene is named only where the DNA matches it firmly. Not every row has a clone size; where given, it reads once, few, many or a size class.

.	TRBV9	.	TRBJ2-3	CASSPLGGRRGTDTQYF	TGTGCCAGCAGCCCATTAGGGGGAAGACGGGGCACAGATACGCAGTATTTT
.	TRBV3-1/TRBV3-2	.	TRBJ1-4	CASSQGGIEKLFF	TGTGCCAGCAGCCAAGGCGGTATTGAAAAACTGTTTTTT
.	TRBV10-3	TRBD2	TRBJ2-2	CAIPGGSRTGELFF	TGTGCCATTCCAGGCGGGAGTCGTACCGGGGAGCTGTTTTTT
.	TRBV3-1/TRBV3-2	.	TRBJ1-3	CASSRSGSGNTIYF	TGTGCCAGCAGTCGCTCCGGGTCTGGAAACACCATATATTTT
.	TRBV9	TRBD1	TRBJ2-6	CASSVKQGPISGANVLTF	TGTGCCAGCAGCGTAAAACAGGGGCCTATCTCTGGGGCCAACGTCCTGACTTTC
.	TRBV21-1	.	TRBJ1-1	CASRGPLNTEAFF	TGTGCCAGCCGAGGGCCCTTGAACACTGAAGCTTTCTTT
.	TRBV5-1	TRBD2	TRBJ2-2	CASSLEAGGTGELFF	TGCGCCAGCAGCTTGGAGGCGGGAGGCACCGGGGAGCTGTTTTTT
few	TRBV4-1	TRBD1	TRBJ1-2	CASSPLGQGGYTF	TGCGCCAGCAGCCCTCTGGGACAGGGCGGCTACACCTTC
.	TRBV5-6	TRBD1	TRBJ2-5	CASSLKGASETQYF	TGTGCCAGCAGCTTAAAGGGGGCGTCGGAGACCCAGTACTTC
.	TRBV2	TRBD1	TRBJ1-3	CASAGTGGLGNTIYF	TGTGCCAGCGCCGGGACAGGGGGCTTAGGAAACACCATATATTTT
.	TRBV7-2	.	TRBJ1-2	CASSFRGYGYTF	TGTGCCAGCAGCTTTCGGGGCTATGGCTACACCTTC
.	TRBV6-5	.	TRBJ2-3	CASSYQASTTDTQYF	TGTGCCAGCAGTTACCAAGCCTCTACCACAGATACGCAGTATTTT
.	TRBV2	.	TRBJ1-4	CASYRDRKLFF	TGTGCCAGCTACAGGGATAGGAAACTGTTTTTT
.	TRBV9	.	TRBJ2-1	CASSVGGREADEQFF	TGTGCCAGCAGCGTAGGGGGCAGGGAAGCAGATGAGCAGTTCTTC
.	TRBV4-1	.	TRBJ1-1	CASSQRGNTEAFF	TGCGCCAGCAGCCAACGGGGGAACACTGAAGCTTTCTTT
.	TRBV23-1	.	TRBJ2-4	CASSQQALAKNIQYF	TGCGCCAGCAGTCAGCAGGCTTTAGCCAAAAACATTCAGTACTTC
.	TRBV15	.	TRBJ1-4	CATSRENAGLTNEKLFF	TGTGCCACCAGCAGAGAAAACGCAGGGTTAACTAATGAAAAACTGTTTTTT
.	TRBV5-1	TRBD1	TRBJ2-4	CASSTDRGGSIQYF	TGCGCCAGCAGCACGGACAGGGGAGGTAGCATTCAGTACTTC
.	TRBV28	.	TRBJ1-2	CASRPGGYGYTF	TGTGCCAGCAGGCCGGGTGGTTATGGCTACACCTTC
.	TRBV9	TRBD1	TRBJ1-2	CASSVAPGTGYGYTF	TGTGCCAGCAGCGTAGCCCCAGGGACAGGCTATGGCTACACCTTC
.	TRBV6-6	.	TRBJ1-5	CASSSNQPQHF	TGTGCCAGCAGCTCGAATCAGCCCCAGCATTTT
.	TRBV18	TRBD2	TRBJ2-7	CASSRTREGLDEQYF	TGTGCCAGCTCTCGAACGCGGGAGGGCCTGGACGAGCAGTACTTC
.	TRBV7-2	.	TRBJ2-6	CASSLGGSSGANVLTF	TGTGCCAGCAGCTTAGGGGGCAGCTCTGGGGCCAACGTCCTGACTTTC
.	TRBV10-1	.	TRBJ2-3	CASGGGELGDTQYF	TGCGCCAGCGGCGGGGGCGAGTTAGGAGATACGCAGTATTTT
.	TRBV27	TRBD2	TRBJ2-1	CASSPEVGGRAYNEQFF	TGTGCCAGCAGTCCCGAGGTGGGCGGGAGGGCCTACAATGAGCAGTTCTTC
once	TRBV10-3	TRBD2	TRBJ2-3	CAISRLAGGGDTQYF	TGTGCCATCAGCCGACTAGCGGGAGGAGGGGATACGCAGTATTTT
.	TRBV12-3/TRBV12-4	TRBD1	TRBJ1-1	CAAGTGGTEAFF	TGTGCCGCAGGGACAGGGGGCACTGAAGCTTTCTTT
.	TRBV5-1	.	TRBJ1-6	CASSSTGLAVDFDNSPLHF	TGCGCCAGCAGCTCAACAGGGCTCGCTGTAGATTTCGATAATTCACCCCTCCACTTT
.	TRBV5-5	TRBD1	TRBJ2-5	CASSFRDRVTEETQYF	TGTGCCAGCAGCTTCCGGGACAGGGTAACGGAAGAGACCCAGTACTTC
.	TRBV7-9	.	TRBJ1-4	CASSKAGAATNEKLFF	TGTGCCAGTTCTAAAGCGGGGGCCGCAACTAATGAAAAACTGTTTTTT
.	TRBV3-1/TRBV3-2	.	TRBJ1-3	CASSQDRGSGNTIYF	TGTGCCAGCAGCCAAGATAGAGGCTCTGGAAACACCATATATTTT
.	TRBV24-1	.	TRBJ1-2	CATSDPKTGNYGYTF	TGTGCCACCAGTGACCCGAAGACAGGCAACTATGGCTACACCTTC
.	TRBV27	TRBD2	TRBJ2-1	CASSLVLAAGISYNEQFF	TGTGCCAGCAGTTTGGTACTAGCGGCCGGTATTTCCTACAATGAGCAGTTCTTC
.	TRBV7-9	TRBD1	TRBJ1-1	CASSLGQGHTEAFF	TGTGCCAGCAGCTTGGGACAGGGGCATACTGAAGCTTTCTTT
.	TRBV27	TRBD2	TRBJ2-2	CASSFSSGSGATGELFF	TGTGCCAGCAGTTTTTCTAGCGGGAGTGGTGCTACCGGGGAGCTGTTTTTT
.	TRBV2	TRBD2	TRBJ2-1	CASSDSGGPNEQFF	TGTGCCAGCAGTGACTCGGGAGGGCCCAATGAGCAGTTCTTC